Below, 7 T cell receptor beta chains from the same sample are listed, as sequenced in a study of shared clonotypes between healthy human individuals. Clones were read by immunoSEQ multiplex PCR, and TCRdb kept only the in-frame ones, dropping some. The table has about 470,000 clones, roughly 80% seen once. What was sequenced was PBMCs. The source is a woman aged 40 to 55 in good health. Some clones in this sample may be carry-over from other donors' samples.

The V and J genes are TRBV25-1 and TRBJ2-4, with D possibly matching TRBD1 (5 bases). The CDR3 has 13 amino acids. V lost 0 bases to trimming and J lost 10 bases, with 10 bases between them. CDR1 and CDR2 (germline): MGHDK, SYGVNS. This chain's CDR3 is CASSEYAQAIQYF. Here the CDR3 DNA reads TGTGCCAGCAGTGAATATGCACAGGCAATTCAGTACTTC.

This clone was counted a few times. V is TRBV7-2 and J is TRBJ2-7, with TRBD2 matching over 9 bases. CDR1 and CDR2 from the germline V gene are SGHTA and FQGNSA. The CDR3 has 15 residues. The V gene end was trimmed by 3 bases and the J gene end by 0 bases; junction bases not matched to a gene: 3. CDR3 coding DNA: TGTGCCAGCAGCTTCCTTAGCGGGAGCTCCTACGAGCAGTACTTC. Translating it yields CASSFLSGSSYEQYF. Supplemented by reference TRBV7-2 and TRBJ2-7, the full variable domain reads GAGVSQSPSNKVTEKGKDVELRCDPISGHTALYWYRQSLGQGLEFLIYFQGNSAPDKSGLPSDRFSAERTGGSVSTLTIQRTQQEDSAVYLCASSFLSGSSYEQYFGPGTRLTVT.

The CDR3 loop reads CASSLTVTSQETQYF. DNA for the CDR3: TGTGCCAGCAGCTTAACGGTGACCTCCCAAGAGACCCAGTACTTC. The chain couples TRBV11-2 to TRBJ2-5; the D is unclear. The CDR3 has 15 amino acids. V shed 2 bases and J shed 1 base, with 11 bases lying between them. Germline lookup yields CDR1 SGHAT and CDR2 FQNNGV.

This clone was detected only a few times. The CDR3 here is CATVQGVNQPQHF. The CDR3 DNA follows: TGTGCCACAGTACAGGGGGTGAATCAGCCCCAGCATTTT. The chain links TRBV6-6 to TRBJ1-5, with TRBD1 matching 8 bases. CDR1 is MNHNY and CDR2 is SVGAGI in the germline V gene (reference sequence). Losses at the gene ends were 10 bases for V and 4 bases for J; bases not matched to a gene: 6. The CDR3 sequence is 13 residues long.

The chain uses TRBV14 and TRBJ2-7; TRBD2 is a possible D gene (5 bases). Germline CDR1 and CDR2: SGHDN and FVKESK. Trimming removed 2 bases from V and 6 bases from J, with 17 bases in between. The CDR3 has 15 residues. The CDR3 sequence is CASSQFRGLASEQYF. The CDR3 DNA reads TGTGCCAGCAGCCAATTCAGAGGTCTAGCCTCCGAGCAGTACTTC.

This CDR3 reads CSVARDWSYEQYF. DNA for the CDR3: TGCAGCGTCGCCCGGGACTGGTCCTACGAGCAGTACTTC. This chain links TRBV29-1 with TRBJ2-7, with a tentative D call TRBD2 (6 bases). V was clipped by 6 bases and J by 1 base, with 13 bases between them. Germline values: CDR1 SQVTM, CDR2 ANQGSEA. This CDR3 region has 13 residues.

The chain couples TRBV6-1 to TRBJ1-1; D is undetermined. Germline assignment: CDR1 MNHNS and CDR2 SASEGT. V was pared by 6 bases and J by 2 bases, with 13 bases between. The CDR3 totals 14 residues. The CDR3 region has the DNA TGTGCCAGCAGGTCGCCCCACCGTAACACTGAAGCTTTCTTT. Translation: CASRSPHRNTEAFF.